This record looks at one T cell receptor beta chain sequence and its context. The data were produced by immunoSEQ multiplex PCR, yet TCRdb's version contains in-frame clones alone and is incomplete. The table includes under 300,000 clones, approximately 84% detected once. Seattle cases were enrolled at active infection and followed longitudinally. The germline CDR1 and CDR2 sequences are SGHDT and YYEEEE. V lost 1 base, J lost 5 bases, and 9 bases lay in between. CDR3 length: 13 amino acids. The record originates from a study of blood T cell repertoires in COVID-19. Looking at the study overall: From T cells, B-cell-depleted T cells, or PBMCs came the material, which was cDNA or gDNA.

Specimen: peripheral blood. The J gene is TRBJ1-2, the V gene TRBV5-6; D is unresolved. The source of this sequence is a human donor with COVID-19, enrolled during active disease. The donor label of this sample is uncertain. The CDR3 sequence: CASSLPAGYGYTF. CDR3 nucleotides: TGTGCCAGCAGCTTGCCGGCGGGGTATGGCTACACCTTC.